This TCR beta chain was sequenced for a study of T cells in localized non-small cell lung cancer. Whole-study findings and limits: It remains possible that heterogeneity exists, since only one tumor region was sequenced. Uninvolved adjacent lung had higher T cell clonality than tumor and all other tissues. Adjacent lung exhibited a median of around 60 among the 100 most abundant tumor clones.

With regard to this clone: Its antigen is still unknown.

The protocol was immunoSEQ multiplex PCR, while the TCRdb copy is restricted to in-frame clones and leaves out a portion. The sample lists roughly 58,000 clones, 75% to 85% occurring once. The sequence was collected from a man aged 35-69 years with stage II lung adenocarcinoma. Sequenced here: PBMCs, sampled before any cancer treatment.

CDR3 coding DNA: TGTGCCAGCAGACAGGGGTATGGCTACACCTTC. As protein: CASRQGYGYTF. V and J are TRBV6-5 and TRBJ1-2; 7 positions match TRBD1. From germline, CDR1 is MNHEY and CDR2 SVGAGI. The CDR3 extends over 11 amino acids. With V trimmed by 6 bases and J by 5 bases, 0 bases remained unmatched.